Below, 10 T cell receptor beta chains from the same sample are listed, as sequenced in a study of preoperative IRX-2 immunotherapy in early breast cancer. Regarding treatment: preoperative locoregional IRX-2 cytokine immunotherapy. Profiling relied on immunoSEQ multiplex PCR, and the TCRdb table lists in-frame clones only, not all of them. Of about 28,000 clones in the sample, 82% are singletons; the top ten hold less than 3.5%. This sample was gathered from a patient treated with IRX-2 immunotherapy. These receptors all stem from a human donor with breast cancer.

The chain recombines TRBV28 with TRBJ2-1, with 8 nucleotides matching TRBD2. The CDR3 consists of 14 residues. CDR1 and CDR2 (germline): MDHEN, SYDVKM. The V gene end was trimmed by 3 bases and the J gene end by 7 bases; junction bases not matched to a gene: 5. Here the CDR3 reads CASSLPGGVNEQFF. CDR3 DNA sequence: TGTGCCAGCAGTTTGCCGGGGGGGGTAAATGAGCAGTTCTTC.

The chain links TRBV1 to TRBJ2-1. TRBV1 represents a pseudogene. The CDR3 spans 17 residues. Here the CDR3 DNA reads TGCGCCAGCAGCCAAGATCGAGTAGTCAGAAGTTACAATGAGCAGTTCTTC. Translating it yields CASSQDRVVRSYNEQFF.

The table lists this clone with a few counts. V gene TRBV6-8 combines with J gene TRBJ1-1, with D perhaps TRBD1 (5 bases). The V gene lost 4 bases and the J gene lost 5 bases, with 11 bases spanning the gap. The CDR3 runs to 13 residues. CDR1 is MNHGY, CDR2 SAAAGT, per germline. The CDR3 DNA reads as TGTGCCAGCAGTTCAGGGTGGGAGACTGAAGCTTTCTTT. It yields the protein CASSSGWETEAFF.

This chain connects TRBV1 to TRBJ2-4; TRBD2 was called by the table and not checked on the DNA. TRBV1 is a known pseudogene. This CDR3 contains 15 residues. The DNA of the CDR3 is TGCGCCAGCAGCCTAAGCCGCCAAGCCAAAAACATTCAGTACTTC. Translation gives CASSLSRQAKNIQYF.

This clone was observed once. This chain connects TRBV19 to TRBJ2-1, with 16 bases fitting TRBD2. CDR3 length: 18 residues. J lost 4 bases, V lost 3 bases, and 6 bases had no gene match. Germline CDR1 reads LNHDA; CDR2 reads SQIVND (reference sequence). CDR3 region: CASSIPKGLAGGYNEQFF. As DNA, the CDR3 is TGTGCCAGTAGTATCCCAAAGGGACTAGCGGGAGGGTACAATGAGCAGTTCTTC.

V usage is TRBV6-8 and J usage is TRBJ2-4; D perhaps matches TRBD1 (6 bases). There are 13 residues in the CDR3. Trimming left V 5 bases short and J 8 bases short, with 13 bases between. From germline, CDR1 is MNHGY and CDR2 SAAAGT. CDR3: CASSRSQGYIQYF. The CDR3 bases are TGTGCCAGCAGTCGCTCACAGGGTTACATTCAGTACTTC.

There are a few counts of this clone. The chain combines TRBV6-8 with TRBJ1-1; D gene uncertain. Trimming pared 7 bases from V and 0 bases from J, leaving 9 bases between. Germline-derived CDR1 and CDR2 are MNHGY and SAAAGT. This CDR3 has 13 residues. CDR3 protein: CASKTGVNTEAFF. The CDR3 DNA is TGTGCCAGCAAAACTGGGGTGAACACTGAAGCTTTCTTT.

The genes are TRBV19 and TRBJ1-5; 8 positions agree with TRBD1. CDR1 and CDR2 (germline): LNHDA, SQIVND (reference sequence). The V gene end was trimmed by 5 bases and the J gene end by 7 bases; junction bases not matched to a gene: 4. The CDR3 covers 13 residues. CDR3 loop: CASSGTGRQPQHF. Written as DNA, the CDR3 is TGTGCCAGTAGTGGGACAGGACGCCAGCCCCAGCATTTT.

This rearrangement joins TRBV15 to TRBJ2-7; 9 nucleotides agree with TRBD1. V gave up 5 bases and J gave up 6 bases; unmatched junction bases: 14. This CDR3 has 16 residues. Germline V lookup: CDR1 LNHNV, CDR2 YYDKDF (reference sequence). CDR3 in DNA: TGTGCCACCAGCTTCGCCTCGGGACAGGGTCCCACCGAGCAGTACTTC. This codes for CATSFASGQGPTEQYF.

This chain links TRBV29-1 with TRBJ2-1, with 7 bases aligning to TRBD1. V lost 6 bases, J lost 0 bases, and 5 bases stayed unmatched. The CDR3 contains 14 residues. The germline gives CDR1 SQVTM, CDR2 ANQGSEA. DNA for the CDR3: TGCAGCGTGTCCGGGACAGACTCCTACAATGAGCAGTTCTTC. Translated, it gives CSVSGTDSYNEQFF.